This T cell receptor (beta chain) was captured in a study of cytomegalovirus exposure and HLA in healthy donors. General study findings and limits: Immune exposure data for these donors was limited to CMV serostatus. Productive status was seen about 90% or about 30% of the time for most TCR beta V segments in an earlier analysis.

This clone has just a few counts. Antigen unknown. The germline V and J ends were trimmed by 6 bases and 1 base, with 15 bases remaining between them. The CDR3 runs to 15 residues. Germline CDR1 is LNHDA and CDR2 is SQIVND (reference sequence). Researchers ran the PCR with 60 Vbeta and 13 Jbeta primers. Profiling relied on immunoSEQ multiplex PCR, and the TCRdb table lists in-frame clones only, not all of them. The table includes over 65,000 clones, around 67% detected once. The sequence came from a woman aged 50 to 60 in good health and CMV-seropositive. The V gene is TRBV19, the J gene TRBJ2-5, with a tentative D call TRBD2 (5 bases). The sequencing input was PBMCs. CDR3 amino acids: CASRDSLGLQETQYF. CDR3 DNA sequence: TGTGCCAGTAGAGATTCACTAGGGCTCCAAGAGACCCAGTACTTC.